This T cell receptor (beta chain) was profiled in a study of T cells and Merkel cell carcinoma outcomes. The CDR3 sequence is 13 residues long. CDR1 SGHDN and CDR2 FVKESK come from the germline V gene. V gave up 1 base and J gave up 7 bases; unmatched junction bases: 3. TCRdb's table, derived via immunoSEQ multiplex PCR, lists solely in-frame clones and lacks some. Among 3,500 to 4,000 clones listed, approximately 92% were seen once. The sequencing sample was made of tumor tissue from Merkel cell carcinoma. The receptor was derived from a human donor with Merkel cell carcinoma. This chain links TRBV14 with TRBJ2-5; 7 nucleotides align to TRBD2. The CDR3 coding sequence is TGTGCCAGCAGCCAAGGTCTAGCGGCGACCCAGTACTTC. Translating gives CASSQGLAATQYF.